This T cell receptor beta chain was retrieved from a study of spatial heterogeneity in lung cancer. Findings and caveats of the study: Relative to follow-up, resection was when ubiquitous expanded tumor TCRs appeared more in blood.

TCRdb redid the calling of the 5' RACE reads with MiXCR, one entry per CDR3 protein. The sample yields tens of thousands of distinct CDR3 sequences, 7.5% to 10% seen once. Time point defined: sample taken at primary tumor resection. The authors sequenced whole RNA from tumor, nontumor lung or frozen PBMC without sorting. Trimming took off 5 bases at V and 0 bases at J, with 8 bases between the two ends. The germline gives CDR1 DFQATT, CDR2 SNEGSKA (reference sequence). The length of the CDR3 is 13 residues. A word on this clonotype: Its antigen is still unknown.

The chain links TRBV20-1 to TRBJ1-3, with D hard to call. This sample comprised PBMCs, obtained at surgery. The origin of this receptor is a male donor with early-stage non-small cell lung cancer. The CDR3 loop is CSAGKSSGNTIYF. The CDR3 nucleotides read TGCAGTGCTGGTAAGAGCTCTGGAAACACCATATATTTT.